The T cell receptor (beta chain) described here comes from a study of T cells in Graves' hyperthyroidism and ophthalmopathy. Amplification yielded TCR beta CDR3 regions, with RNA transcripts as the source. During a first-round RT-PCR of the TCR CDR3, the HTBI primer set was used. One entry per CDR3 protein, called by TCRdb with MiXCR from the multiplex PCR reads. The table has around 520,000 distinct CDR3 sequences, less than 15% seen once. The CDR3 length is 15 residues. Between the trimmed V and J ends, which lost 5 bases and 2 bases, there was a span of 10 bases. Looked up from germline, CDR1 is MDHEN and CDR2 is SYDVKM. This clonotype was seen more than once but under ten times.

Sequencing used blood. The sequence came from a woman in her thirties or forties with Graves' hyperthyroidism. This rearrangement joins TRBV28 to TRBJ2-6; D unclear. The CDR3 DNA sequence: TGTGCCAGCAGTCCGAGGCCTCCTGGGGCCAACGTCCTGACTTTC. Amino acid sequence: CASSPRPPGANVLTF.